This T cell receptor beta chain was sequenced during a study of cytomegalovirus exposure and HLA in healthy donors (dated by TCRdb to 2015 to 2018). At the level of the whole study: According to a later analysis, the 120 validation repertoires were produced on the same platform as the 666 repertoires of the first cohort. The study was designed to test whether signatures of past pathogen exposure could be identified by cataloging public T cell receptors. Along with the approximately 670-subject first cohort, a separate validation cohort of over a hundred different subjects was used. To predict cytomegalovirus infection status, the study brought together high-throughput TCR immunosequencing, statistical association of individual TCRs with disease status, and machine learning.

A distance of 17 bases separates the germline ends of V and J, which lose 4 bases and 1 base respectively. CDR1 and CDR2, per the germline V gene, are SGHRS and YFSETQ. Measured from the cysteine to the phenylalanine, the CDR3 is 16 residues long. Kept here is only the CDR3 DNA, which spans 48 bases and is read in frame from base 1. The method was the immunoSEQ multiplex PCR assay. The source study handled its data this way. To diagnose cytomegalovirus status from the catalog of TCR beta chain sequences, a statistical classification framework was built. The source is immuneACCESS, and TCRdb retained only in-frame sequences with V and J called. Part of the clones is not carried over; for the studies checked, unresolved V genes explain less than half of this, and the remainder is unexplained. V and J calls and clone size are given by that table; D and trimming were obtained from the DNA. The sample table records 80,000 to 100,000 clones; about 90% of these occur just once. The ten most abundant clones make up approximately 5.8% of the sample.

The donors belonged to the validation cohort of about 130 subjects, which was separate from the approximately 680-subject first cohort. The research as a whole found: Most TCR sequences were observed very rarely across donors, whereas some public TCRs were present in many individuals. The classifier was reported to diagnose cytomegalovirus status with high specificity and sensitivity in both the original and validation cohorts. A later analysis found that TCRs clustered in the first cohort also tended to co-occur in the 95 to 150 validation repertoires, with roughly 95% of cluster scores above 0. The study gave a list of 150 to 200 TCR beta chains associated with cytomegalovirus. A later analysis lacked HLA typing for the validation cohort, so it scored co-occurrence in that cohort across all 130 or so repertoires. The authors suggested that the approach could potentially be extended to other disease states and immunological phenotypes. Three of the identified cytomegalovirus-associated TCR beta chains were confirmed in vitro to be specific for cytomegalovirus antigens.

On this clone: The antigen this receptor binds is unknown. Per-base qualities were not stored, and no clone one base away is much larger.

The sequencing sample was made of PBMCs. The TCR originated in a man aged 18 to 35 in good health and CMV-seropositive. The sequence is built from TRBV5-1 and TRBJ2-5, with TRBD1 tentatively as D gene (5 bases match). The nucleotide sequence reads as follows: TGCGCCAGCAGCCGACAAGGGGAAATATCCCAAGAGACCCAGTACTTC. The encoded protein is CASSRQGEISQETQYF.